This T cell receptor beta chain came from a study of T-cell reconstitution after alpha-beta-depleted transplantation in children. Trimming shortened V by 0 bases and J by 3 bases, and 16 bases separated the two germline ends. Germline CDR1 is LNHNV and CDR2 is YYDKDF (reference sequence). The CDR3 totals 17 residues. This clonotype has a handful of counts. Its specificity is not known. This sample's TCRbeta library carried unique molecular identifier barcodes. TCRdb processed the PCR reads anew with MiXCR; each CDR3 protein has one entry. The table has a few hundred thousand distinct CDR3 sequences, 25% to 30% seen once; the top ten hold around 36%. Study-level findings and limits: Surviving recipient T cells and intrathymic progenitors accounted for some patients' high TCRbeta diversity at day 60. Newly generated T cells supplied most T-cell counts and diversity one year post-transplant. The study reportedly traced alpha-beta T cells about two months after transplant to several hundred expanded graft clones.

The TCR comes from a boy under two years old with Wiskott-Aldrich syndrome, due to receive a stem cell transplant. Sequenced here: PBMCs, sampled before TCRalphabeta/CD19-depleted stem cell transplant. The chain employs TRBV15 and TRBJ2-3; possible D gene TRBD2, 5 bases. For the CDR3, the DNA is TGTGCCACCAGCAGAGATAAGACGGGAACGGGGACAGATACGCAGTATTTT. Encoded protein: CATSRDKTGTGTDTQYF.